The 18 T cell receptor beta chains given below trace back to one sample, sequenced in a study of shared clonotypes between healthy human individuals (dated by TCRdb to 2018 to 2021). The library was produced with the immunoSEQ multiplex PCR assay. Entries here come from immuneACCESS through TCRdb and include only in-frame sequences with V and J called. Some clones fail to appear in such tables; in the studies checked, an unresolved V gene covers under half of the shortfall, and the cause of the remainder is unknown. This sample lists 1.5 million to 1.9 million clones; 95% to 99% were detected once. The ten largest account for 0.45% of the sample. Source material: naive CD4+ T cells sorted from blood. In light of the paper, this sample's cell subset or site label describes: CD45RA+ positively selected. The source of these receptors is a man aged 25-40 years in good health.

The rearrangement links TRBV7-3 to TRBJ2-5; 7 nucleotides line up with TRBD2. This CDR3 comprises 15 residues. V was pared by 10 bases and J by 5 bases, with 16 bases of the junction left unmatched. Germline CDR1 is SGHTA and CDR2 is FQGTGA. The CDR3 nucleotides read TGTGCCAACAACGGGGGGACGAGACGAGGCGAGACCCAGTACTTC. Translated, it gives CANNGGTRRGETQYF.

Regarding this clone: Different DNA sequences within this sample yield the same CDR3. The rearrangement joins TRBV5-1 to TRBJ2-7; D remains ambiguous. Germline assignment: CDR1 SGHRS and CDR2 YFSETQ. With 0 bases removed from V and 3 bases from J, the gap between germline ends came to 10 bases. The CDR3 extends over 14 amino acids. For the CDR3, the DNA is TGCGCCAGCAGCTTGGCCGGCAAGGGCTACGAGCAGTACTTC. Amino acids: CASSLAGKGYEQYF.

The CDR3: CASSLSASGDCFMYF. The CDR3 DNA sequence: TGTGCCAGCAGCTTGTCGGCTAGCGGGGACTGTTTCATGTACTTC. This rearrangement joins TRBV5-4 to TRBJ2-5; TRBD2 agrees at 9 bases. Germline-derived CDR1 and CDR2 are SGHNT and YYREEE (reference sequence). V lost 1 base and J lost 13; bases outside the gene matches: 14. CDR3 length: 15 amino acids.

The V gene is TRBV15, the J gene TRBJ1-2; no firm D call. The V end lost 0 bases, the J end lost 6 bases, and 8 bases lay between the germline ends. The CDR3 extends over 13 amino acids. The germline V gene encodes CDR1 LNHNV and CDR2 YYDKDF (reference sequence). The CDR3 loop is CATSRDKGDGYTF. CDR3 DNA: TGTGCCACCAGCAGAGATAAAGGAGATGGCTACACCTTC.

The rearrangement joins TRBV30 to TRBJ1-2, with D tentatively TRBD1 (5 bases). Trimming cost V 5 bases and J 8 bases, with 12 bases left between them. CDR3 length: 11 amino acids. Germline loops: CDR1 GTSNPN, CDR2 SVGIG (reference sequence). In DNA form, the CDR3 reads TGTGCCTGGGGCCCGGGGCAGGGCTACACCTTC. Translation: CAWGPGQGYTF. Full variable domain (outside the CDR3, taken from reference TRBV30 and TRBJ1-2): SQTIHQWPATLVQPVGSPLSLECTVEGTSNPNLYWYRQAAGRGLQLLFYSVGIGQISSEVPQNLSASRPQDRQFILSSKKLLLSDSGFYLCAWGPGQGYTFGSGTRLTVV.

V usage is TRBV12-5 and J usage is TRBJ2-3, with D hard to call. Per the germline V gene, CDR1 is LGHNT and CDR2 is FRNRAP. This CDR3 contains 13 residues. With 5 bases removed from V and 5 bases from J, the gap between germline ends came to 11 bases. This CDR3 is CASGLAIEDTQYF. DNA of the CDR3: TGTGCTAGTGGTCTTGCCATAGAAGATACGCAGTATTTT.

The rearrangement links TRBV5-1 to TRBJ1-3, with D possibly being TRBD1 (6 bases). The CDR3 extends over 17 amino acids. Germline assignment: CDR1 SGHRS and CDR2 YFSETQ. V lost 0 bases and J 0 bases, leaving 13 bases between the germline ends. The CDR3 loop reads CASSLATGQRSGNTIYF. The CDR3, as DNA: TGCGCCAGCAGCTTGGCTACCGGACAGCGCTCTGGAAACACCATATATTTT. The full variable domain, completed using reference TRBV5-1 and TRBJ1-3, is KAGVTQTPRYLIKTRGQQVTLSCSPISGHRSVSWYQQTPGQGLQFLFEYFSETQRNKGNFPGRFSGRQFSNSRSEMNVSTLELGDSALYLCASSLATGQRSGNTIYFGEGSWLTVV.

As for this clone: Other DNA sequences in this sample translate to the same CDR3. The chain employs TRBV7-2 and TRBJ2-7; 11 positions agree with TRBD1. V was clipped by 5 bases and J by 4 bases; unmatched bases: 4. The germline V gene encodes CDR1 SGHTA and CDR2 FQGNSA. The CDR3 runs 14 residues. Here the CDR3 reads CASSPGQGAYEQYF. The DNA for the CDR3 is TGTGCCAGCAGCCCCGGACAGGGGGCTTACGAGCAGTACTTC. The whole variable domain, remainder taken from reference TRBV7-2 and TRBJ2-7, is GAGVSQSPSNKVTEKGKDVELRCDPISGHTALYWYRQSLGQGLEFLIYFQGNSAPDKSGLPSDRFSAERTGGSVSTLTIQRTQQEDSAVYLCASSPGQGAYEQYFGPGTRLTVT.

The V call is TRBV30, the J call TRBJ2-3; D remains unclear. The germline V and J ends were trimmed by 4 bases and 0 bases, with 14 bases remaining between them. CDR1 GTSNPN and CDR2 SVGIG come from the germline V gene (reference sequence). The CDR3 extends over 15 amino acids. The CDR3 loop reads CAWKWASVSTDTQYF. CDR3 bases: TGTGCCTGGAAATGGGCCAGTGTAAGCACAGATACGCAGTATTTT.

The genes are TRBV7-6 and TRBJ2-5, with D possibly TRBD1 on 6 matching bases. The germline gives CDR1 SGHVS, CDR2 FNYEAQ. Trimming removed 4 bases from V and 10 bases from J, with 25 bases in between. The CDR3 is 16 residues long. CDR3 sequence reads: CASSSLTGPGVYVQYF. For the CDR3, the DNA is TGTGCCAGCAGCTCGTTGACCGGGCCAGGGGTCTATGTCCAGTACTTC.

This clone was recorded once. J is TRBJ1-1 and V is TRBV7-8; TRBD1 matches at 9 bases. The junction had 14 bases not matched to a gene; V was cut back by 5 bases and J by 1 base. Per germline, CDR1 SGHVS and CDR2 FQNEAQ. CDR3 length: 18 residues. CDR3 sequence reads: CASSPDRGWNVRNTEAFF. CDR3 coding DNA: TGTGCCAGCAGCCCCGACAGGGGGTGGAATGTACGGAACACTGAAGCTTTCTTT.

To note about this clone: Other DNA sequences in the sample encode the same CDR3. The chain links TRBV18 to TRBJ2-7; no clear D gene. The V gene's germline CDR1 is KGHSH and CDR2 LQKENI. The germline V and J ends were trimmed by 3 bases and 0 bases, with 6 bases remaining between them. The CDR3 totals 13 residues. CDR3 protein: CASSPGSSYEQYF. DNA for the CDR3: TGTGCCAGCTCACCGGGTAGCTCCTACGAGCAGTACTTC.

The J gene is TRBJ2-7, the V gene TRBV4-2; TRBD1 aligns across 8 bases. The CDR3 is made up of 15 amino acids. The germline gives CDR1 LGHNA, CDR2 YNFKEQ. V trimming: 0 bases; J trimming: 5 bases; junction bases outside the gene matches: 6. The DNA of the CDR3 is TGTGCCAGCAGCCAAGATCAGGGGGCTGGAAACGAGCAGTACTTC. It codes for CASSQDQGAGNEQYF.

In nucleotides, the CDR3 is TGTGCCTGGAGTGATGGGGTCGGTCAGCCCCAGCATTTT. The encoded protein is CAWSDGVGQPQHF. The rearrangement links TRBV30 to TRBJ1-5, with D unresolved. Deletions cut 1 base from V and 6 bases from J, with 10 bases between. CDR1 and CDR2 (germline): GTSNPN, SVGIG (reference sequence). The CDR3 is 13 amino acids.

The CDR3 DNA follows: TGCGCCAGCAGCTTGGGGACAGGGAAAAACATTCAGTACTTC. It encodes CASSLGTGKNIQYF. The chain is built from TRBV5-1 and TRBJ2-4, with 8 nucleotides matching TRBD1. The CDR3 sequence is 14 residues long. From germline, CDR1 is SGHRS and CDR2 YFSETQ. The ends lost 0 bases at V and 4 bases at J; junction bases unmatched: 0.

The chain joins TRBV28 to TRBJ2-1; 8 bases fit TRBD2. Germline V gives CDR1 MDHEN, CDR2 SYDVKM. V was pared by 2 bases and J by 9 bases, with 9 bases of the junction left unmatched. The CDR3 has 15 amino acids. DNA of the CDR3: TGTGCCAGCAGTTTAATCACCGGGACTAGAGCTGAGCAGTTCTTC. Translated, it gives CASSLITGTRAEQFF.

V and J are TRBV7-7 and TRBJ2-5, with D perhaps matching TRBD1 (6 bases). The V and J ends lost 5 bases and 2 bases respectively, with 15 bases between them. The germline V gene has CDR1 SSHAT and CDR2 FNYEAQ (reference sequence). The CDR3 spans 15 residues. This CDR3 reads CASSRRQASQETQYF. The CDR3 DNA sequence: TGTGCCAGCAGCAGACGACAGGCGTCACAAGAGACCCAGTACTTC.

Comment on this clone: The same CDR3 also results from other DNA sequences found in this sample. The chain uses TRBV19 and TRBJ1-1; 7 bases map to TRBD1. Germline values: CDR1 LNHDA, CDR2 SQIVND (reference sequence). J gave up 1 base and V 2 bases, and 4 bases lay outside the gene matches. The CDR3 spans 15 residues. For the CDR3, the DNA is TGTGCCAGTAGTATAACCGGACAGGCGAACACTGAAGCTTTCTTT. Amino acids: CASSITGQANTEAFF. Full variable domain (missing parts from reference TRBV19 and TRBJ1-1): DGGITQSPKYLFRKEGQNVTLSCEQNLNHDAMYWYRQDPGQGLRLIYYSQIVNDFQKGDIAEGYSVSREKKESFPLTVTSAQKNPTAFYLCASSITGQANTEAFFGQGTRLTVV.